Each of the 9 T cell receptor beta chains below was sequenced from the same sample in a study of PD-L1 blockade in urothelial cancer. Method: immunoSEQ multiplex PCR; TCRdb's copy keeps in-frame clones and lacks some. The repertoire holds 50,000 or so clones, with almost 85% as singletons. Sequenced material: PBMCs, taken around atezolizumab (anti-PD-L1) treatment. These receptors all come from a man between 65 and 85 years old with urothelial cancer.

This chain connects TRBV27 to TRBJ2-1, with 8 positions matching TRBD2. This CDR3 comprises 14 residues. Losses at the gene ends were 4 bases for V and 8 bases for J; bases not matched to a gene: 7. Germline V lookup: CDR1 MNHEY, CDR2 SMNVEV (reference sequence). The CDR3, as DNA: TGTGCCAGCAGTTCCGGGAGGGCCGTCGATGAGCAGTTCTTC. This codes for CASSSGRAVDEQFF.

The V and J genes are TRBV6-5 and TRBJ2-7, with 10 bases that match TRBD2. The germline V gene has CDR1 MNHEY and CDR2 SVGAGI. CDR3 size: 15 residues. V gave up 6 bases and J gave up 0 bases; unmatched junction bases: 5. CDR3 coding DNA: TGTGCCAGCAGAGGGACTAGCGTGAGCTCCTACGAGCAGTACTTC. It is translated as CASRGTSVSSYEQYF.

The chain links TRBV5-1 to TRBJ2-3, with 7 bases aligning to TRBD2. The CDR3 is 14 residues long. J gave up 6 bases and V 1 base, and 5 bases lay outside the gene matches. The V gene's germline CDR1 is SGHRS and CDR2 YFSETQ. The CDR3 loop is CASSLIGRGDTQYF. The CDR3 region has the DNA TGCGCCAGCAGCTTGATCGGGCGGGGGGATACGCAGTATTTT.

The CDR3 sequence: CASSLLRGLAGGSTDTQYF. Here the CDR3 DNA reads TGTGCCAGCAGTTTGCTAAGGGGACTAGCGGGAGGTAGCACAGATACGCAGTATTTT. V and J are TRBV28 and TRBJ2-3; 15 nucleotides match TRBD2. The J segment lost 0 bases and the V segment lost 3 bases, leaving 7 bases of the junction unmatched. CDR1 is MDHEN and CDR2 is SYDVKM in the germline V gene. This CDR3 has 19 residues.

This clone came up once. The rearrangement uses TRBV5-6 and TRBJ2-5; TRBD2 aligns across 8 bases. V was pared by 4 bases and J by 3 bases, with 5 bases of the junction left unmatched. The CDR3 is 14 residues long. Germline lookup yields CDR1 SGHDT and CDR2 YYEEEE. The CDR3 loop is CASSPPGGEETQYF. DNA for the CDR3: TGTGCCAGCAGCCCGCCCGGGGGGGAAGAGACCCAGTACTTC. The whole variable domain, remainder taken from reference TRBV5-6 and TRBJ2-5, is DAGVTQSPTHLIKTRGQQVTLRCSPKSGHDTVSWYQQALGQGPQFIFQYYEEEERQRGNFPDRFSGHQFPNYSSELNVNALLLGDSALYLCASSPPGGEETQYFGPGTRLLVL.

J is TRBJ1-1 and V is TRBV7-2; D gene uncertain. In germline, CDR1 is SGHTA, CDR2 FQGNSA. The CDR3 spans 14 residues. V dropped 1 base and J dropped 6 bases, with 12 bases sitting between them. The DNA of the CDR3 is TGTGCCAGCAGCTTAGACTATGGGGAGGCTGAAGCTTTCTTT. Its translation is CASSLDYGEAEAFF.

The rearrangement uses TRBV7-3 and TRBJ2-3; 9 nucleotides agree with TRBD2. The CDR3 is 14 residues long. J lost 2 bases, V lost 8 bases, and 5 bases had no gene match. CDR1 is SGHTA, CDR2 FQGTGA, per germline. The CDR3 region has the DNA TGTGCCAGCCAGGCTAGCGGGGTCACAGATACGCAGTATTTT. This gives the protein CASQASGVTDTQYF.

The chain is built from TRBV19 and TRBJ2-1; 7 bases match TRBD2. The CDR3 sequence is 13 residues long. Germline CDR1 and CDR2: LNHDA and SQIVND (reference sequence). The junction had 6 bases not matched to a gene; V was cut back by 8 bases and J by 5 bases. In DNA form, the CDR3 reads TGTGCCAGTGCAACTAGCGTCAACAATGAGCAGTTCTTC. Translated: CASATSVNNEQFF.

This clone was counted a few times. The chain has TRBV4-2 and TRBJ2-5; 10 bases are a match to TRBD1. The CDR3 is 15 amino acids. V lost 4 bases and J lost 4; bases outside the gene matches: 6. The germline V gene has CDR1 LGHNA and CDR2 YNFKEQ. The CDR3 coding sequence is TGTGCCAGCAGCCCCAGACAGGGGGCGGGAGAGACCCAGTACTTC. Protein: CASSPRQGAGETQYF.